This T cell receptor (beta chain) was observed in a study of technical replicates of blood from a few donors. There are 13 residues in the CDR3. V was trimmed by 6 bases and J by 4 bases, leaving 10 bases between them. CDR1 and CDR2 (germline): MDHEN, SYDVKM. Profiled with immunoSEQ multiplex PCR; TCRdb holds only in-frame clones, not every one. The table has 75,000 to 100,000 clones, just under 95% seen once; the top ten hold roughly 0.26%. The V call is TRBV28, the J call TRBJ2-1; D perhaps matches TRBD1 (6 bases). Sequenced sample: T cells isolated from PBMCs. This receptor was taken from a human donor in good health. In DNA, the CDR3 is TGTGCCAGCAGATCGGACAGTTACAATGAGCAGTTCTTC. Its translation is CASRSDSYNEQFF.